These 29 T cell receptor beta chains were all obtained from the same sample, sequenced in a study of metastatic and nonmetastatic thyroid tumors. Prior to thyroid surgery, none of the patients had received any treatment. TCRdb re-called the PCR reads through MiXCR. The data show around 15,000 clones, 15% to 18% seen once. Sequencing was done on a sample of blood. Source of these receptors: a female donor with papillary thyroid cancer or a benign thyroid nodule (not recorded which). Some clones in this sample may be carry-over from other donors' samples.

This clone was counted many times. This rearrangement joins TRBV2 to TRBJ1-4; no clear D gene. The CDR3 consists of 11 residues. Deletions cut 5 bases from V and 12 bases from J, with 10 bases between. The germline CDR1 and CDR2 sequences are SNHLY and FYNNEI. CDR3 in amino acids: CASSLGKELFF. The CDR3 bases are TGTGCCAGCAGTTTGGGGAAGGAACTGTTTTTT.

This clone was counted many times. V is TRBV11-1 and J is TRBJ2-2, with D perhaps matching TRBD1 (6 bases). The CDR3 spans 16 residues. Trimming removed 1 base at V and 6 bases at J, with 15 bases between. CDR1 SGHAT and CDR2 FQDESV come from the germline V gene (reference sequence). CDR3 bases: TGTGCCAGCAGCTTAGGGACCGGGACAATGGCCGGGGAGCTGTTTTTT. Its protein is CASSLGTGTMAGELFF.

This clone was detected ten times or more. The chain links TRBV3-1 to TRBJ2-3; 8 positions match TRBD1. The V gene's germline CDR1 is LGHDT and CDR2 YNNKEL (reference sequence). The CDR3 contains 14 residues. Trimming at V came to 6 bases and at J to 8 bases, leaving 10 bases not matched to a gene. In nucleotides, the CDR3 is TGTGCCAGCAGACCCAGACAGGGGCAGGGTACGCAGTATTTT. Protein sequence: CASRPRQGQGTQYF.

This clone was recorded at least ten times. The chain uses TRBV7-2 and TRBJ2-1; 7 bases are shared with TRBD2. From germline, CDR1 is SGHTA and CDR2 FQGNSA. The CDR3 contains 15 residues. The V gene end was trimmed by 5 bases and the J gene end by 7 bases; junction bases not matched to a gene: 11. Written as DNA, the CDR3 is TGTGCCAGCAGCCCAACCCGGGACTATAAAAATGAGCAGTTCTTC. Translation: CASSPTRDYKNEQFF.

This clone was observed many times. V gene TRBV20-1 combines with J gene TRBJ2-3; 7 nucleotides agree with TRBD1. The CDR3 runs 13 residues. The junction had 3 bases not matched to a gene; V was cut back by 5 bases and J by 1 base. Germline V lookup: CDR1 DFQATT, CDR2 SNEGSKA (reference sequence). Here the CDR3 reads CSAGGQGTDTQYF. The CDR3 DNA is TGCAGTGCTGGAGGACAGGGCACAGATACGCAGTATTTT.

This clone came up many times. J is TRBJ2-7 and V is TRBV7-2; TRBD1 might be the D (5 bases). CDR1 SGHTA and CDR2 FQGNSA come from the germline V gene. V was trimmed by 1 base and J by 6 bases, leaving 10 bases between them. This CDR3 has 13 residues. CDR3 coding DNA: TGTGCCAGCAGCTTAGAGGGGCCGGTCGAGCAGTACTTC. Translating it yields CASSLEGPVEQYF.

This clone was picked up many times. The rearrangement links TRBV12-3 or TRBV12-4 to TRBJ1-1; D is unresolved. The CDR3 is 15 residues long. V was clipped by 3 bases and J by 1 base, with 12 bases between them. CDR3 sequence: CASSFFLGSNTEAFF. Written as DNA, the CDR3 is TGTGCCAGCAGTTTTTTCCTAGGCTCGAACACTGAAGCTTTCTTT.

This clone was observed many times. This sequence joins TRBV10-3 and TRBJ1-4, with a tentative D call TRBD1 (5 bases). The germline V gene encodes CDR1 ENHRY and CDR2 SYGVKD. V was shortened by 3 bases and J by 2 bases, with 7 bases between the two germline ends. This CDR3 region has 14 residues. In nucleotides, the CDR3 is TGTGCCATCAGTGACGGGGGGACTAATGAAAAACTGTTTTTT. Protein sequence: CAISDGGTNEKLFF.

The chain employs TRBV7-3 and TRBJ2-2; TRBD2 might be the D (6 bases). The germline CDR1 and CDR2 sequences are SGHTA and FQGTGA. V was pared by 6 bases and J by 3 bases, with 11 bases between. CDR3 length: 14 amino acids. The CDR3 is CASRRTKDTGELFF. The CDR3 DNA follows: TGTGCCAGCAGACGGACTAAAGACACCGGGGAGCTGTTTTTT.

This clone was recorded at least ten times. The V gene is TRBV10-3, the J gene TRBJ1-2; D is unclear. From germline, CDR1 is ENHRY and CDR2 SYGVKD. This CDR3 region has 13 residues. The V and J ends lost 11 bases and 3 bases respectively, with 16 bases between them. The CDR3 is CAVQVGRDYGYTF. CDR3 DNA sequence: TGTGCCGTTCAAGTAGGGCGGGACTATGGCTACACCTTC.

This clone has at least ten counts. V is TRBV20-1 and J is TRBJ1-2; D unclear. Germline values: CDR1 DFQATT, CDR2 SNEGSKA (reference sequence). There are 14 residues in the CDR3. Between the trimmed V and J ends, which lost 3 bases and 0 bases, there was a span of 11 bases. The CDR3 DNA is TGCAGTGCTAGCGCAGGATCTACTAACTATGGCTACACCTTC. This translates into CSASAGSTNYGYTF.

About this clone itself: This sequence may be a read error, since a much larger clone differs from it by one base. Additional DNA sequences in this sample encode the identical CDR3. The rearrangement joins TRBV3-1 to TRBJ2-7; the match to TRBD2 covers 8 bases. CDR3 size: 15 residues. From germline, CDR1 is LGHDT and CDR2 YNNKEL (reference sequence). The CDR3 coding sequence is TGCGCCAGCAGCCCCGTGGTAGCGGGGACCTACGAGCAGTACTTC. Translated, it gives CASSPVVAGTYEQYF.

A remark on this clone: This may come from a read error, since a much larger clone is one base off. The V gene is TRBV19, the J gene TRBJ2-1; TRBD2 aligns across 9 bases. This CDR3 region has 15 residues. Germline CDR1 reads LNHDA; CDR2 reads SQIVND (reference sequence). After removal of 4 bases from V and 6 bases from J, the junction contained 7 bases not matched to a gene. The CDR3 DNA sequence: TGTGCCAGTAGTAATAGCGGGAGTGCCGGCAATGAGCAGTTCTTC. Translated, it gives CASSNSGSAGNEQFF.

The sample holds many counts of this clone. The V gene is TRBV2, the J gene TRBJ2-7; D ambiguous. Germline V lookup: CDR1 SNHLY, CDR2 FYNNEI. The CDR3 is made up of 12 amino acids. Trimming removed 5 bases from V and 3 bases from J, with 8 bases in between. Written as DNA, the CDR3 is TGTGCCAGCAGTCAAGATAGCTACGAGCAGTACTTC. This gives the protein CASSQDSYEQYF.

By share, this clone counts as medium-sized. This sequence joins TRBV6-1 and TRBJ2-5; D may correspond to TRBD1 or TRBD2 (5 bases each). V was shortened by 4 bases and J by 3 bases, with 12 bases between the two germline ends. The length of the CDR3 is 14 residues. Germline V lookup: CDR1 MNHNS, CDR2 SASEGT. DNA of the CDR3: TGTGCCAGCAGTGTGGGGGTTCCGGAAGAGACCCAGTACTTC. Its protein is CASSVGVPEETQYF.

This clone is labeled medium-sized (0.01 to 0.1%). The chain combines TRBV6-2 or TRBV6-3 with TRBJ1-2, with a possible D match to TRBD1 (6 bases). This CDR3 comprises 14 residues. Germline V lookup: CDR1 MNHEY, CDR2 SVGEGT. V was shortened by 4 bases and J by 0 bases, with 9 bases between the two germline ends. CDR3 in amino acids: CASSWTVTNYGYTF. In DNA, the CDR3 is TGTGCCAGCAGTTGGACAGTTACTAACTATGGCTACACCTTC.

This clone was observed a handful of times. The chain joins TRBV6-2 or TRBV6-3 to TRBJ2-6; D gene ambiguous. The CDR3 has 15 residues. Trimming cost V 4 bases and J 0 bases, with 7 bases left between them. Germline loops: CDR1 MNHEY, CDR2 SVGEGT. The CDR3, as DNA: TGTGCCAGCAGTTCTAAGGACTCTGGGGCCAACGTCCTGACTTTC. Protein product: CASSSKDSGANVLTF.

By share, this clone counts as medium-sized. In DNA, the CDR3 is TGTGCCAGCAGTGCAGGGCGAGAGACCCAGTACTTC. This encodes CASSAGRETQYF. The chain uses TRBV2 and TRBJ2-5; tentatively, D is TRBD1 (5 bases). Germline CDR1 reads SNHLY; CDR2 reads FYNNEI. The CDR3 is made up of 12 amino acids. V was clipped by 4 bases and J by 4 bases, with 7 bases between them.

Regarding this clone: A much larger clone differs from this one at a single base, so this may be a read error. This rearrangement joins TRBV3-1 to TRBJ2-5, with D possibly being TRBD2 (6 bases). Germline CDR1 LGHDT, CDR2 YNNKEL (reference sequence). The CDR3 length is 14 residues. This CDR3 is CVSSLGLKGETQYF. Written as DNA, the CDR3 is TGTGTCAGCAGCCTGGGACTTAAGGGGGAGACCCAGTACTTC.

This clone is medium-sized by share. The chain links TRBV28 to TRBJ2-1; no clear D. Germline CDR1 MDHEN, CDR2 SYDVKM. CDR3 size: 11 residues. V was shortened by 4 bases and J by 8 bases, with 6 bases between the two germline ends. The CDR3 DNA reads as TGTGCCAGCAGTTCAAGATATGAGCAGTTCTTC. Protein: CASSSRYEQFF. The full variable domain, with the rest looked up from reference TRBV28 and TRBJ2-1, is DVKVTQSSRYLVKRTGEKVFLECVQDMDHENMFWYRQDPGLGLRLIYFSYDVKMKEKGDIPEGYSVSREKKERFSLILESASTNQTSMYLCASSSRYEQFFGPGTRLTVL.

This clone was detected a few times. The CDR3 bases are TGTGCCAGCTCAGGGGACAGGAACACTGAAGCTTTCTTT. This gives the protein CASSGDRNTEAFF. The J gene is TRBJ1-1, the V gene TRBV18, with 7 positions matching TRBD1. The V gene's germline CDR1 is KGHSH and CDR2 LQKENI. The V gene end was trimmed by 5 bases and the J gene end by 1 base; junction bases not matched to a gene: 1. The CDR3 length is 13 residues.

This clone was counted ten times or more. The V call is TRBV6-1, the J call TRBJ2-5; D gene unclear. Germline-derived CDR1 and CDR2 are MNHNS and SASEGT. This CDR3 contains 15 residues. V shed 7 bases and J shed 1 base, with 16 bases lying between them. CDR3 sequence (DNA): TGTGCCAGCACCCTAGGCCCCGGAGCCCAAGAGACCCAGTACTTC. Its translation: CASTLGPGAQETQYF.

This clone is medium-sized. The V gene is TRBV28, the J gene TRBJ2-7; either TRBD1 or TRBD2 may fit D (6 bases each). CDR1 is MDHEN and CDR2 is SYDVKM in the germline V gene. The ends were cut back, 5 bases at V and 4 bases at J, with 18 bases in the middle. The CDR3 extends over 15 amino acids. CDR3 region: CASSRGAGAGYEQYF. For the CDR3, the DNA is TGTGCCAGCAGTCGAGGGGCAGGGGCGGGATACGAGCAGTACTTC. The full variable domain, its missing parts supplied by reference TRBV28 and TRBJ2-7, is DVKVTQSSRYLVKRTGEKVFLECVQDMDHENMFWYRQDPGLGLRLIYFSYDVKMKEKGDIPEGYSVSREKKERFSLILESASTNQTSMYLCASSRGAGAGYEQYFGPGTRLTVT.

This clone occurred many times. CDR3 loop: CASSARQGVTGELFF. In DNA, the CDR3 is TGTGCCAGCAGCGCTCGTCAAGGGGTCACCGGGGAGCTGTTTTTT. V is TRBV5-5 and J is TRBJ2-2; D possibly corresponds to TRBD1 (5 bases). V was pared by 4 bases and J by 4 bases, with 14 bases between. CDR1 and CDR2 (germline): SGHKS, YYEKEE (reference sequence). The CDR3 length is 15 residues.

This clone was detected ten times or more. This chain connects TRBV5-4 to TRBJ2-1, with TRBD1 identical over 9 bases. CDR3 length equals 15 residues. The junction had 9 bases not matched to a gene; V was cut back by 4 bases and J by 7 bases. Germline CDR1 is SGHNT and CDR2 is YYREEE (reference sequence). CDR3: CASSHPGQGSNEQFF. The CDR3 coding sequence is TGTGCCAGCAGCCACCCGGGACAGGGAAGTAATGAGCAGTTCTTC.

In its sample, this clone was seen many times. This sequence joins TRBV7-9 and TRBJ2-1, with unresolved D. Germline CDR1 is SEHNR and CDR2 is FQNEAQ (reference sequence). The V and J ends lost 4 bases and 9 bases respectively, with 13 bases between them. The CDR3 extends over 13 amino acids. DNA of the CDR3: TGTGCCAGCAGCTCAGTAGTTTCAGTTGAGCAGTTCTTC. Translating it yields CASSSVVSVEQFF.

The rearrangement uses TRBV3-1 and TRBJ2-7; 9 positions agree with TRBD2. The CDR3 contains 15 residues. V trimming: 4 bases; J trimming: 3 bases; junction bases outside the gene matches: 7. CDR1 and CDR2 from the germline V gene are LGHDT and YNNKEL (reference sequence). As DNA, the CDR3 is TGTGCCAGCAGCCTTGTGACTAGCGGCAACTACGAGCAGTACTTC. Amino acids: CASSLVTSGNYEQYF.

Ten or more counts support this clone. This sequence joins TRBV28 and TRBJ1-4; possible D gene TRBD1, 6 bases. V shed 10 bases and J shed 8 bases, with 14 bases lying between them. CDR1 and CDR2 (germline): MDHEN, SYDVKM. This CDR3 is built from 12 residues. This CDR3 is CATLWGAEKLFF. The DNA of the CDR3 is TGTGCCACCTTGTGGGGGGCCGAAAAACTGTTTTTT.

In this sample, this clone turned up many times. The chain has TRBV28 and TRBJ2-1; no clear D. The ends were cut back, 6 bases at V and 1 base at J, with 13 bases in the middle. CDR1 and CDR2 from the germline V gene are MDHEN and SYDVKM. There are 15 residues in the CDR3. For the CDR3, the DNA is TGTGCCAGCAGCCGTATTATAAGGTCCTACAATGAGCAGTTCTTC. It encodes CASSRIIRSYNEQFF.